The 28 T cell receptor beta chains below all came from one sample that was sequenced in a study of graft-versus-host responses after intestinal transplantation. Clones were read by immunoSEQ multiplex PCR, and TCRdb kept only the in-frame ones, dropping some. Among over 45,000 clones, about 90% were seen once, and the ten largest hold less than 2%. The input for sequencing was PBMCs, taken 26 days after transplant. All receptors derive from a human patient who received an intestinal transplant, so some T cells may come from the graft donor.

DNA of the CDR3: TGTGCCAGCACCCTTAATAGCCGGGAGCAGTTCTTC. It is translated as CASTLNSREQFF. The chain has TRBV7-6 and TRBJ2-1; D gene unclear. V was trimmed by 7 bases and J by 10 bases, leaving 14 bases between them. CDR3 length: 12 amino acids. CDR1 is SGHVS and CDR2 is FNYEAQ in the germline V gene. Based on the CDR3 plus reference TRBV7-6 and TRBJ2-1, the full variable domain is GAGVSQSPRYKVTKRGQDVALRCDPISGHVSLYWYRQALGQGPEFLTYFNYEAQQDKSGLPNDRFSAERPEGSISTLTIQRTEQRDSAMYRCASTLNSREQFFGPGTRLTVL.

J is TRBJ1-1 and V is TRBV2, with 9 bases matching TRBD1. The CDR3 totals 14 residues. Germline loops: CDR1 SNHLY, CDR2 FYNNEI. V lost 5 bases to trimming and J lost 8 bases; unmatched junction nucleotides: 9. CDR3 in amino acids: CASSKGQGPQEAFF. Here the CDR3 DNA reads TGTGCCAGCAGTAAGGGACAGGGTCCTCAAGAAGCTTTCTTT.

The CDR3 sequence: CASSLRPSLDSYEQYF. CDR3 sequence (DNA): TGTGCCAGCAGCTTACGCCCCTCCCTAGACTCCTACGAGCAGTACTTC. V is TRBV7-6 and J is TRBJ2-7, with D hard to call. The CDR3 contains 16 residues. V gave up 2 bases and J gave up 0 bases, with 14 bases separating them. Germline values: CDR1 SGHVS, CDR2 FNYEAQ.

V is TRBV9 and J is TRBJ1-2; 7 bases map to TRBD1. The germline gives CDR1 SGDLS, CDR2 YYNGEE. The junction had 4 bases not matched to a gene; V was cut back by 4 bases and J by 1 base. The CDR3 is 14 residues long. The CDR3, as DNA: TGTGCCAGCAGCACTGACAGGGATAACTATGGCTACACCTTC. Translation: CASSTDRDNYGYTF.

The rearrangement uses TRBV25-1 and TRBJ1-1; 9 nucleotides align to TRBD1. Germline V lookup: CDR1 MGHDK, CDR2 SYGVNS. The CDR3 totals 12 residues. The J segment lost 7 bases and the V segment lost 8 bases, leaving 5 bases of the junction unmatched. CDR3 sequence: CASRTGENEAFF. Here the CDR3 DNA reads TGTGCCAGCCGGACAGGGGAAAATGAAGCTTTCTTT.

This clone was detected only once. This sequence joins TRBV11-3 and TRBJ2-1, with a weak D call TRBD2 (7 bases). V dropped 6 bases and J dropped 7 bases, with 19 bases sitting between them. Germline V gene lookup returns CDR1 SGHNT and CDR2 YENEEA. The CDR3 spans 15 residues. DNA for the CDR3: TGTGCCAGCAGAGCCGGAGGGGGGGGATGGAATGAGCAGTTCTTC. This encodes CASRAGGGGWNEQFF. The whole variable domain, remainder taken from reference TRBV11-3 and TRBJ2-1, is EAGVVQSPRYKIIEKKQPVAFWCNPISGHNTLYWYLQNLGQGPELLIRYENEEAVDDSQLPKDRFSAERLKGVDSTLKIQPAELGDSAVYLCASRAGGGGWNEQFFGPGTRLTVL.

The rearrangement uses TRBV6-5 and TRBJ2-5, with TRBD2 matching 10 bases. This CDR3 region has 16 residues. Germline V gene sequence: CDR1 MNHEY, CDR2 SVGAGI. The trim removed 0 bases at V and 1 base at J, leaving 2 bases unmatched. The CDR3 coding sequence is TGTGCCAGCAGTTACTCGAGCGGGAGGGCCCAAGAGACCCAGTACTTC. Translation: CASSYSSGRAQETQYF.

The chain joins TRBV7-9 to TRBJ2-3; 10 nucleotides line up with TRBD2. The V gene's germline CDR1 is SEHNR and CDR2 FQNEAQ (reference sequence). The CDR3 spans 16 residues. Trimming at V came to 7 bases and at J to 12 bases, leaving 19 bases not matched to a gene. The CDR3 nucleotides are TGTGCCAGCACCCAAGGCGGGGGGTCTAGCGGGGGCCCCCAGTATTTT. Translated, it gives CASTQGGGSSGGPQYF.

The genes are TRBV28 and TRBJ1-5, with D maybe TRBD1 (6 bases). The V end lost 7 bases, the J end lost 6 bases, and 16 bases lay between the germline ends. The CDR3 runs to 14 residues. Germline V gene sequence: CDR1 MDHEN, CDR2 SYDVKM. For the CDR3, the DNA is TGTGCCAGCATCCTCACAGGGAATAGTCAGCCCCAGCATTTT. It is translated as CASILTGNSQPQHF.

This rearrangement joins TRBV14 to TRBJ1-2, with D unclear. Germline CDR1 is SGHDN and CDR2 is FVKESK. V dropped 1 base and J dropped 4 bases, with 13 bases sitting between them. The CDR3 sequence is 15 residues long. DNA of the CDR3: TGTGCCAGCAGCCAAGGTCGTGAGGGATCCTATGGCTACACCTTC. It encodes CASSQGREGSYGYTF.

The J gene is TRBJ1-5, the V gene TRBV28; D is ambiguous. Germline V gene sequence: CDR1 MDHEN, CDR2 SYDVKM. The CDR3 has 13 amino acids. V was shortened by 4 bases and J by 3 bases, with 7 bases between the two germline ends. Written as DNA, the CDR3 is TGTGCCAGCAGTTCAGAAGTCAATCAGCCCCAGCATTTT. Translating gives CASSSEVNQPQHF.

The chain recombines TRBV7-9 with TRBJ2-1; 7 positions match TRBD2. V dropped 4 bases and J dropped 0; count of bases not matched to a gene: 6. The CDR3 is made up of 16 amino acids. CDR1 is SEHNR, CDR2 FQNEAQ, per germline (reference sequence). CDR3 DNA sequence: TGTGCCAGCAGCTCCTCTAGCGGTAACTCCTACAATGAGCAGTTCTTC. As protein: CASSSSSGNSYNEQFF.

This chain uses TRBV4-1 with TRBJ2-4; TRBD1 matches at 7 bases. Germline trimming cut 4 bases from V and 4 bases from J; bases unmatched to any gene: 7. Germline loops: CDR1 MGHRA, CDR2 YSYEKL. The CDR3 length is 15 residues. Written as DNA, the CDR3 is TGCGCCAGCAGCCCGCAAGACAGGGAAAAAAACATTCAGTACTTC. This codes for CASSPQDREKNIQYF.

The CDR3 loop is CASRGGRPPEQYF. CDR3 coding DNA: TGTGCCAGCAGGGGCGGGAGACCCCCCGAGCAGTACTTC. The rearrangement links TRBV27 to TRBJ2-7; 7 bases align to TRBD2. J gave up 6 bases and V 6 bases, and 8 bases lay outside the gene matches. The length of the CDR3 is 13 residues. Looked up from germline, CDR1 is MNHEY and CDR2 is SMNVEV (reference sequence).

V usage is TRBV13 and J usage is TRBJ1-2; 8 bases line up with TRBD1. The CDR3 is made up of 13 amino acids. Germline V gene sequence: CDR1 PRHDT, CDR2 FYEKMQ (reference sequence). Unmatched junction bases numbered 2, after V lost 6 bases and J lost 2 bases. DNA for the CDR3: TGTGCCAGCAGGAGACAGGGGAACTATGGCTACACCTTC. This encodes CASRRQGNYGYTF.

The rearrangement uses TRBV28 and TRBJ2-7; D may be TRBD1 (5 bases). Trimming cost V 6 bases and J 3 bases, with 18 bases left between them. From germline, CDR1 is MDHEN and CDR2 SYDVKM. There are 15 residues in the CDR3. Here the CDR3 DNA reads TGTGCCAGCAGCCCTGGGGCGTATAGGTACTACGAGCAGTACGTC. It yields the protein CASSPGAYRYYEQYV.

In this sample, this clone turned up once. The genes are TRBV27 and TRBJ2-7, with 11 positions matching TRBD2. Per germline, CDR1 MNHEY and CDR2 SMNVEV (reference sequence). This CDR3 region has 15 residues. V dropped 2 bases and J dropped 4; count of bases not matched to a gene: 4. The CDR3 here is CASSLVGTSGYEQYF. CDR3 coding DNA: TGTGCCAGCAGTTTAGTTGGGACTAGCGGATACGAGCAGTACTTC.

This clone came up once. The chain uses TRBV6-5 and TRBJ2-7; 15 positions agree with TRBD2. This CDR3 region has 13 residues. Germline CDR1 and CDR2: MNHEY and SVGAGI. V was clipped by 4 bases and J by 12 bases; unmatched bases: 4. The CDR3 protein is CASSWTSGGAWYV. The CDR3 nucleotides read TGTGCCAGCAGTTGGACTAGCGGGGGGGCGTGGTACGTC.

The genes are TRBV9 and TRBJ1-1; D remains unclear. The CDR3 consists of 13 residues. Trimming stripped 3 bases from V and 1 base from J, with 7 bases between. Looked up from germline, CDR1 is SGDLS and CDR2 is YYNGEE. The CDR3 DNA sequence: TGTGCCAGCAGCGGGTACTCGAACACTGAAGCTTTCTTT. Residues: CASSGYSNTEAFF.

The rearrangement links TRBV27 to TRBJ2-7, with 10 bases that match TRBD1. The CDR3 has 15 amino acids. Germline-derived CDR1 and CDR2 are MNHEY and SMNVEV (reference sequence). Trimming removed 3 bases from V and 10 bases from J; junction bases left unmatched: 12. The CDR3: CASSFATGGKTEQYF. The CDR3 DNA sequence: TGTGCCAGCAGTTTCGCGACAGGGGGCAAAACAGAACAGTACTTC.

The gene calls are TRBV4-1 and TRBJ2-1; D uncertain. V lost 0 bases to trimming and J lost 10 bases, with 16 bases between them. This CDR3 is built from 15 residues. Germline CDR1 MGHRA, CDR2 YSYEKL. The CDR3 loop is CASSQDRRSTLEQFF. DNA for the CDR3: TGCGCCAGCAGCCAAGACCGGAGAAGTACCTTAGAGCAGTTCTTC.

This clone has just a few counts. The chain carries TRBV7-6 and TRBJ2-7; 10 nucleotides align to TRBD1. The CDR3 is made up of 14 amino acids. Germline V gene sequence: CDR1 SGHVS, CDR2 FNYEAQ. V lost 3 bases and J lost 4; bases outside the gene matches: 3. CDR3: CASSFGTGEYEQYF. CDR3 in DNA: TGTGCCAGCAGCTTTGGGACAGGGGAGTACGAGCAGTACTTC.

Remarks on this clone: Likely a read error: the CDR3 ends without its conserved phenylalanine or tryptophan. V and J are TRBV6-5 and TRBJ1-5; TRBD1 matches at 7 bases. Germline V lookup: CDR1 MNHEY, CDR2 SVGAGI. Trimming removed 5 bases from V and 5 bases from J; junction bases left unmatched: 3. This CDR3 is built from 13 residues. CDR3 in DNA: TGTGCCAGCAGTCAAACAGGGGATCAGCCCCAGCATCTT. Residues: CASSQTGDQPQHL.

The CDR3 DNA follows: TGTGCCAGCAGCGCGGCGCCGCAGGCCGGAAACACCATATATTTT. Translated: CASSAAPQAGNTIYF. The V call is TRBV9, the J call TRBJ1-3; D is uncertain. The CDR3 loop spans 15 amino acids. V was cut by 3 bases and J by 4 bases, with 14 bases left in between. Germline CDR1 SGDLS, CDR2 YYNGEE.

The chain recombines TRBV2 with TRBJ2-1, with TRBD2 identical over 12 bases. Unmatched junction bases numbered 7, after V lost 6 bases and J lost 7 bases. CDR1 and CDR2 (germline): SNHLY, FYNNEI. This CDR3 spans 15 amino acids. CDR3 sequence reads: CASSASSGRANEQFF. Here the CDR3 DNA reads TGTGCCAGCAGCGCTTCTAGCGGGAGGGCAAATGAGCAGTTCTTC.

CDR3 DNA sequence: TGTGCCAGTAGAAGGACTAGCGGGGGGATGACTGGAGAGACCCAGTACTTC. This sequence encodes CASRRTSGGMTGETQYF. The chain uses TRBV19 and TRBJ2-5, with 14 positions matching TRBD2. V dropped 6 bases and J dropped 4; count of bases not matched to a gene: 10. CDR1 and CDR2 (germline): LNHDA, SQIVND (reference sequence). This CDR3 is 17 amino acids long.

The chain combines TRBV18 with TRBJ2-1; the D is unclear. Germline V gene lookup returns CDR1 KGHSH and CDR2 LQKENI. CDR3 length: 15 residues. The V gene lost 1 base and the J gene lost 12 bases, with 19 bases spanning the gap. The CDR3 nucleotides are TGTGCCAGCTCACCACGGCTAGATCCCAATGAAGGGCAGTTCTTC. Residues: CASSPRLDPNEGQFF.

This chain joins TRBV6-6 and TRBJ1-4; 11 bases agree with TRBD1. Germline values: CDR1 MNHNY, CDR2 SVGAGI (reference sequence). The CDR3 has 15 residues. The V and J ends lost 6 bases and 7 bases, in that order; junction bases with no gene match: 7. The CDR3 sequence is CASSSRTGGIEKLFF. The DNA of the CDR3 is TGTGCCAGCAGCTCCCGGACAGGGGGCATTGAAAAACTGTTTTTT.